Listed below are T cell receptor beta chains from one sample, sequenced in a study of Ad26.COV2.S vaccination and SARS-CoV-2 variants. Assay: immunoSEQ multiplex PCR; the TCRdb copy retains only in-frame clones and omits some. The sample carries 320,000 or so clones, roughly 90% recorded once. The input for sequencing was peripheral blood, taken in a trial of Ad26.COV2.S vaccine versus placebo. The receptors shown here come from a person between 18 and 60 years old who received the Ad26.COV2.S COVID-19 vaccine or a placebo. Each CDR3 is given with its conserved first and last residue. Each record gives: CDR3 DNA, CDR3 protein, D gene, clone size, V gene, J gene. D genes are given only for firm matches. A row's size may be missing; if present it is once, few, many or a size class.

TGTGCCAGCAGCCCCGATCTTAGTGGGGACACCATATATTTT,CASSPDLSGDTIYF,.,.,TRBV5-8,TRBJ1-3
TGTGCCAGCAGCTTCGTAGGAGGTGACACCGGGGAGCTGTTTTTT,CASSFVGGDTGELFF,.,.,TRBV7-9,TRBJ2-2
TGTGCCAGCTCACCCAGCGGGATGAACACTGAAGCTTTCTTT,CASSPSGMNTEAFF,.,once,TRBV18,TRBJ1-1
TGTGCCAGCAGCTTATCTAGGGGGACAGGAAAGGCTAACTATGGCTACACCTTC,CASSLSRGTGKANYGYTF,TRBD1,once,TRBV7-2,TRBJ1-2
TGTGCCATCACCAGGGGGGCAGGGGGGTCCTACGAGCAGTACTTC,CAITRGAGGSYEQYF,.,.,TRBV10-3,TRBJ2-7
TGTGCTAGTGGTTTGGACGGCTTTACAGGGGATGACGGCTACACCTTC,CASGLDGFTGDDGYTF,TRBD1,.,TRBV12-5,TRBJ1-2
TGTGCCTGGAGTGTATGGGGAGGGAACGGTGGCTACACCTTC,CAWSVWGGNGGYTF,.,.,TRBV30,TRBJ1-2
TGCGCCAGCAGCCAAGTAGCCGGGAGGACAGGCTATGGCTACACCTTC,CASSQVAGRTGYGYTF,TRBD1,.,TRBV4-3,TRBJ1-2
TGTGCCAGTAGTCTAGCGGGGGTCAACACCGGGGAGCTGTTTTTT,CASSLAGVNTGELFF,TRBD2,.,TRBV19,TRBJ2-2
TGTGCCGGTCAGCGGGGGCAGTCCCCCTCCTACAATGAGCAGTTCTTC,CAGQRGQSPSYNEQFF,TRBD2,.,TRBV5-6,TRBJ2-1
TGTGCCAGCAGCCAAGATCAAGTGGTCAGGGAGGTTTATGGCTACACCTTC,CASSQDQVVREVYGYTF,.,.,TRBV4-2,TRBJ1-2
TGTGCCAGCAGCTTGGACAGCTTAACTAGCACAGATACGCAGTATTTT,CASSLDSLTSTDTQYF,.,.,TRBV5-4,TRBJ2-3
TGTGCCAGCAGCCCCCTCCTCCTAGCAGATACGCAGTATTTT,CASSPLLLADTQYF,.,.,TRBV7-2,TRBJ2-3
TGCGCCAGCAGCCCCCTCCCGGCGGAATGGAACTACAATGAGCAGTTCTTC,CASSPLPAEWNYNEQFF,.,once,TRBV5-1,TRBJ2-1
TGTGCCAGCAGCGTAGCCCCGGGGGAGCGGGGATTCAATGAGCAGTTCTTC,CASSVAPGERGFNEQFF,TRBD2,.,TRBV9,TRBJ2-1
TGTGCCACCAGCAGAGATCTCCAGAGCTCCTACAATGAGCAGTTCTTC,CATSRDLQSSYNEQFF,.,once,TRBV15,TRBJ2-1
TGTGCCAGCAGCCTGCAGGGGATCAACACTGAAGCTTTCTTT,CASSLQGINTEAFF,.,.,TRBV13,TRBJ1-1
TGTGCCAGCAGCGTAGGGGACAGCTCCCTCCACTTT,CASSVGDSSLHF,TRBD1,few,TRBV9,TRBJ1-6
TGCGCCAGCAGCCAAGATAATTCCCCCCTAGCGGGGGGGCCTAATGAGCAGTTCTTC,CASSQDNSPLAGGPNEQFF,TRBD2,.,TRBV4-1,TRBJ2-1
TGTGCCAGCAGCTTGAGGGGGGGCGCGTCCCCTGAAGCTTTCTTT,CASSLRGGASPEAFF,.,.,TRBV11-3,TRBJ1-1
TGTGCCAGCAGCGAGTGGACAGTAGGAAACACCATATATTTT,CASSEWTVGNTIYF,.,.,TRBV9,TRBJ1-3
TGTGCCAGCAGTTTCCGGGGGGCGGTGGGCACCGGGGAGCTGTTTTTT,CASSFRGAVGTGELFF,.,.,TRBV27,TRBJ2-2
TGTGCCAGCTCACCCGGCTCGGCGTCACCCCTCCACTTT,CASSPGSASPLHF,.,.,TRBV18,TRBJ1-6
TGTGCCAGCAAGCGACAGGGTGGAAGCAATCAGCCCCAGCATTTT,CASKRQGGSNQPQHF,TRBD1,.,TRBV6-4,TRBJ1-5
TGTGCCAGCAGCCTAGACAGGAGCTATGGCTACACCTTC,CASSLDRSYGYTF,.,.,TRBV13,TRBJ1-2
TGTGCCAGCAGCCAGTGGGGGACTCGTCTTGGCTACACCTTC,CASSQWGTRLGYTF,.,.,TRBV3-1/TRBV3-2,TRBJ1-2
TGCGCCAGCAGCCCGGGACAGGGTAGTTACGAGCAGTACTTC,CASSPGQGSYEQYF,TRBD1,once,TRBV5-1,TRBJ2-7
TGTGCCACCCTTAGTGAAAAACTGTTTTTT,CATLSEKLFF,.,.,TRBV6-5,TRBJ1-4
TGTGCCAGCAGTGAATCCCAGAGCGGCTTCAGGGATGAGCAGTTCTTC,CASSESQSGFRDEQFF,.,.,TRBV9,TRBJ2-1
TGTGCCAGTAGGTTTGGCGGGGGGAACTACGAGCAGTACTTC,CASRFGGGNYEQYF,TRBD2,.,TRBV19,TRBJ2-7
TGCAGCGTTAAGGACAGGGGTGAGAGAAATGAGCAGTTCTTC,CSVKDRGERNEQFF,TRBD1,.,TRBV29-1,TRBJ2-1
TGCGCCAGCAGCTTGCAGGACTTAGCTGAAGCTTTCTTT,CASSLQDLAEAFF,.,.,TRBV5-1,TRBJ1-1
TGTGCCAGCAGTGCAACCCGGGAGGAGCTGTTTTTT,CASSATREELFF,.,.,TRBV25-1,TRBJ2-2
TGTGCCAGCAGCTTCCCGGGCACGCAGCTGTTTTTT,CASSFPGTQLFF,.,once,TRBV11-3,TRBJ1-4
TGTGCCAGCAGCTTGGGGACAGGAACGGCAGGGGATTCACCCCTCCACTTT,CASSLGTGTAGDSPLHF,TRBD1,.,TRBV7-9,TRBJ1-6
TGTGCCAGCCGCTCAGGGGTGAGCTCCTATAATTCACCCCTCCACTTT,CASRSGVSSYNSPLHF,.,.,TRBV18,TRBJ1-6
TGTGCCAGCAGTGGACCGAGCGCACGGGGGAATCAGCCCCAGCATTTT,CASSGPSARGNQPQHF,.,.,TRBV6-1,TRBJ1-5
TGTGCCAGCAGTTTAGAGGGACAGGGAATCTCACCCCTCCACTTT,CASSLEGQGISPLHF,TRBD1,.,TRBV27,TRBJ1-6
TGTGCCAGCAGCTCTTTTATCTCCTACGAGCAGTACTTC,CASSSFISYEQYF,.,.,TRBV11-2,TRBJ2-7
TGTGCCAGTAGTATAGGCCAGGTCTGGAGAGATACGCAGTATTTT,CASSIGQVWRDTQYF,.,.,TRBV19,TRBJ2-3
TGTGCCAGCAGCTTTGACTCGGACAGGAACAACTATGGCTACACCTTC,CASSFDSDRNNYGYTF,TRBD1,.,TRBV5-4,TRBJ1-2
TGTGCAAGTCGCTTAGCGGTCCAGGCACCCTGTACGCAGTATTTT,CASRLAVQAPCTQYF,.,.,TRBV12-2,TRBJ2-3
TGTGCCAGTAGACTGGACCACCTCTCCGGCGAGACCCAGTACTTC,CASRLDHLSGETQYF,.,.,TRBV19,TRBJ2-5
TGTGCCAGCAGCTTACCATCCGGGACTAGCGGACCCACAGATACGCAGTATTTT,CASSLPSGTSGPTDTQYF,TRBD2,.,TRBV7-3,TRBJ2-3
TGCGCCAGCAGCTTCGACTCTGGAAACACCATATATTTT,CASSFDSGNTIYF,.,.,TRBV5-1,TRBJ1-3
TGTGCCAGCAGTGAACACGGGTGGCCTAACTATGGCTACACCTTC,CASSEHGWPNYGYTF,.,.,TRBV6-1,TRBJ1-2
TGTGCCATCATGGGGACTCTGCAAGATACGCAGTATTTT,CAIMGTLQDTQYF,.,.,TRBV10-3,TRBJ2-3
TGTGCCAGCGGCGGGGAAGCAGATACGCAGTATTTT,CASGGEADTQYF,.,.,TRBV2,TRBJ2-3